This entry concerns a single T cell receptor beta chain. Its specificity is unknown. Germline loops: CDR1 PRHDT, CDR2 FYEKMQ (reference sequence). The CDR3 spans 13 residues. V gave up 3 bases and J gave up 6 bases, with 8 bases separating them. This entry is derived from a study of cytomegalovirus exposure and HLA in healthy donors. Findings and limits, study-wide: V- and J-gene trimming in TCR beta was tied to a missense DCLRE1C variant by an analysis performed later. Accounts indicate the classifier identified cytomegalovirus status with strong specificity and sensitivity. Most TCR sequences proved rare, with some public TCRs found in many donors.

The primer mix had 60 Vbeta and 13 Jbeta primers. Clones were read by immunoSEQ multiplex PCR, and TCRdb kept only the in-frame ones, dropping some. The data contain about 94,000 clones, around 8% of them seen just once; the ten biggest clones take up 2.3%. The TCR sequence derives from a man aged 50 to 60 in good health and CMV-seronegative. The gene calls are TRBV13 and TRBJ2-2; a possible D gene is TRBD1 (6 bases). Sequenced: PBMCs. CDR3 loop: CASSLQGPGELFF. CDR3 nucleotide sequence: TGTGCCAGCAGCTTGCAGGGGCCCGGGGAGCTGTTTTTT.